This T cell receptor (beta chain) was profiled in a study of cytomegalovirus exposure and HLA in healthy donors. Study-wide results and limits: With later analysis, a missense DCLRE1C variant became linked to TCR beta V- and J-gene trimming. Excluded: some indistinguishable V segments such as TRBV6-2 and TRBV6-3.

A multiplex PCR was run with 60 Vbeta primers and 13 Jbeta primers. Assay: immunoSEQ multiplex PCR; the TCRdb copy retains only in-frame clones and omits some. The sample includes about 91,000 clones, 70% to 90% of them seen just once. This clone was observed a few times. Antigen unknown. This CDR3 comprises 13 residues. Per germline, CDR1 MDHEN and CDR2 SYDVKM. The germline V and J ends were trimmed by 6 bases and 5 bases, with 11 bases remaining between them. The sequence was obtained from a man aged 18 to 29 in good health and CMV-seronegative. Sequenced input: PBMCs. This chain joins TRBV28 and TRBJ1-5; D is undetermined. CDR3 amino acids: CASSSFGDQPQHF. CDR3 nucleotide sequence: TGTGCCAGCAGCTCGTTTGGAGATCAGCCCCAGCATTTT.